The subject of this entry is one T cell receptor beta chain. Its antigen is unknown. This record belongs to a study of a mutant IDH1 vaccine in newly diagnosed glioma. General study points: No link was apparently found between pseudoprogression and changes in top peripheral T cell clonotypes.

Specified time point: week 11, during vaccination. One vaccine dose held 300 ug of mutant IDH1 20-mer peptide and came with topical imiquimod. New WHO grade 3 or 4 astrocytomas that were IDH1-mutant and ATRX-lost had been found in donors. The CDR3 spans 15 residues. The germline CDR1 and CDR2 sequences are MNHEY and SVGAGI. Trimming took off 5 bases at V and 8 bases at J, with 16 bases between the two ends. Assay used: immunoSEQ multiplex PCR; TCRdb lists only in-frame clones, some missing. The sample consists of some 60,000 clones, 84% of them appearing once. The clonotype originates from a man aged 30 to 39 with glioma. This sequence joins TRBV6-5 and TRBJ1-6; tentatively, D is TRBD1 (6 bases). Sample: PBMCs, taken from a glioma patient whose treatment included an IDH1 peptide vaccine. CDR3 in DNA: TGTGCCAGCAGTCCTCGAGGGGGTAGGGATTCACCCCTCCACTTT. This encodes CASSPRGGRDSPLHF.